The present entry profiles one T cell receptor beta chain with its context. Its antigen is unidentified. The sample originates from a study of Tregs in tolerant kidney transplant recipients. Study-level findings and limits: Biological reproducibility was not directly addressed, but technical replication error appeared minimal. Activated donor B cell expansion appeared to reveal the most relevant donor-specific TCRbeta repertoire.

This table comes from immunoSEQ multiplex PCR, and its TCRdb copy is limited to in-frame clones, with some not included. The sample includes roughly 250,000 clones, 80% to 85% of them seen just once. The CDR3 runs to 15 residues. V was clipped by 4 bases and J by 1 base; unmatched bases: 8. CDR1 and CDR2 (germline): SGHNT, YYREEE (reference sequence). CD4+CD25+CD127- Tregs, CD4+CD25- non-Tregs, CD4 and CD8 cells were sorted. The chain recombines TRBV5-4 with TRBJ2-7, with TRBD1 matching 7 bases. The sequence was obtained from a human donor in good health. Sequencing was done on a sample of CD4+ T cells from blood. CDR3 sequence (DNA): TGTGCCAGCAGCCCGGGACAGAGCGAGTCCTACGAGCAGTACTTC. As protein: CASSPGQSESYEQYF.